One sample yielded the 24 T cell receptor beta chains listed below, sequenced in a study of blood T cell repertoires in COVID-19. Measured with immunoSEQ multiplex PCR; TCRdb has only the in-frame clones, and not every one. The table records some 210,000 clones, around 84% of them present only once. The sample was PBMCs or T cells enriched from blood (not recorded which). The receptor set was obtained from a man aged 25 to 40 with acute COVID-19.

CDR3 coding DNA: TGTGCCAGCAGTTCCTTTTCCGAAGCTTTCTTT. Protein product: CASSSFSEAFF. The rearrangement uses TRBV6-5 and TRBJ1-1, with no clear D. The CDR3 has 11 amino acids. Trimming took off 4 bases at V and 8 bases at J, with 8 bases between the two ends. Germline assignment: CDR1 MNHEY and CDR2 SVGAGI.

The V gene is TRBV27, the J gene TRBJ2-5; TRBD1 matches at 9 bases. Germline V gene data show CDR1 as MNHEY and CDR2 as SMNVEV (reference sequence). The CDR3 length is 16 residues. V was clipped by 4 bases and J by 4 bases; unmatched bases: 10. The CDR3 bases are TGTGCCAGCAGTTCCCTTTTTACAGGGGGCTTAGAGACCCAGTACTTC. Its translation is CASSSLFTGGLETQYF.

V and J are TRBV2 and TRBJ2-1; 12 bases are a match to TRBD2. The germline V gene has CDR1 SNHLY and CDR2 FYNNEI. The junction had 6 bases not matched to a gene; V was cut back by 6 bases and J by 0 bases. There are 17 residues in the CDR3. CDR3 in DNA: TGTGCCAGCAGCGCCACTAGCGGGGGGATCTCCTACAATGAGCAGTTCTTC. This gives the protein CASSATSGGISYNEQFF.

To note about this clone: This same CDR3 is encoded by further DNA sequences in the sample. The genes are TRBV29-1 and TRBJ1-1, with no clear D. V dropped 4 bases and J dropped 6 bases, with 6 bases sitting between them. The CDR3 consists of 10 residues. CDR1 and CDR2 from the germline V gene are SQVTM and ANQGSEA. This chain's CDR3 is CSVGASEAFF. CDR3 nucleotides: TGCAGCGTTGGGGCATCTGAAGCTTTCTTT.

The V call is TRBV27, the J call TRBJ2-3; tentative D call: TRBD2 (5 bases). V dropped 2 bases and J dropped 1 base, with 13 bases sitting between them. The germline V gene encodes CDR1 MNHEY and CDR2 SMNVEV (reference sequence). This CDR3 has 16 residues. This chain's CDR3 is CASSLIGVRGTDTQYF. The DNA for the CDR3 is TGTGCCAGCAGTTTAATCGGGGTACGAGGCACAGATACGCAGTATTTT.

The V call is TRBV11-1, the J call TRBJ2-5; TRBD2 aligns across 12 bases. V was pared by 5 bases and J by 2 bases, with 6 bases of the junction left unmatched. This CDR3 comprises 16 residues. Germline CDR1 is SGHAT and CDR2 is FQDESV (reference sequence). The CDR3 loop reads CASSASLAGGQETQYF. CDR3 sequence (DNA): TGTGCCAGCAGCGCGTCACTAGCGGGGGGACAAGAGACCCAGTACTTC.

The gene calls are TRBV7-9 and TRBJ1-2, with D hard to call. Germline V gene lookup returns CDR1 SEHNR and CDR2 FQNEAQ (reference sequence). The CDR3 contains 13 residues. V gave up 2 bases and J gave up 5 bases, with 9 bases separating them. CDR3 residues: CASSLTEIYGYTF. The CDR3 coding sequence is TGTGCCAGCAGCTTAACCGAGATTTATGGCTACACCTTC.

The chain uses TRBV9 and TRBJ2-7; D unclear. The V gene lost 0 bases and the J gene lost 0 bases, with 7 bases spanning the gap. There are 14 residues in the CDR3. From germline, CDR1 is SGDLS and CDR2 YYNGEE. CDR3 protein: CASSVGLLSYEQYF. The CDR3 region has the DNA TGTGCCAGCAGCGTAGGTCTTCTCTCCTACGAGCAGTACTTC.

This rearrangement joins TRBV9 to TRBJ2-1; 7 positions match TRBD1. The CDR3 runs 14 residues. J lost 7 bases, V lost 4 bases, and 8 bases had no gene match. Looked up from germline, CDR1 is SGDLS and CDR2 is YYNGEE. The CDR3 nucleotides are TGTGCCAGCAGCCCCTCCGGGACAGATAATGAGCAGTTCTTC. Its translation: CASSPSGTDNEQFF.

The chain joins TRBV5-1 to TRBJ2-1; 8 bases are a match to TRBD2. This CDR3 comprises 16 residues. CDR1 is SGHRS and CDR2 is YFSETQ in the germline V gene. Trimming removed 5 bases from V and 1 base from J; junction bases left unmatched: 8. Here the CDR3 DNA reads TGCGCCAGCAGTACGAAAGCGGGGGCGTCCTACAATGAGCAGTTCTTC. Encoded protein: CASSTKAGASYNEQFF.

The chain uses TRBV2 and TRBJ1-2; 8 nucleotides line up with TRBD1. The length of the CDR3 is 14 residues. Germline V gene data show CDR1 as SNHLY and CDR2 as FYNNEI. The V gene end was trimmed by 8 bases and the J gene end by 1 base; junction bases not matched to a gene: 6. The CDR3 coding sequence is TGTGCCAGCTCCGAGGACAGGGATAACTATGGCTACACCTTC. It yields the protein CASSEDRDNYGYTF.

In DNA, the CDR3 is TGCGCCAGCAGTCCCGGGGGTAGCGGGGCAGATACGCAGTATTTT. Translating it yields CASSPGGSGADTQYF. This chain links TRBV10-1 with TRBJ2-3; 8 bases align to TRBD2. There are 15 residues in the CDR3. After removal of 5 bases from V and 4 bases from J, the junction contained 8 bases not matched to a gene. Germline CDR1 reads WNHNN; CDR2 reads SYGVQD (reference sequence).

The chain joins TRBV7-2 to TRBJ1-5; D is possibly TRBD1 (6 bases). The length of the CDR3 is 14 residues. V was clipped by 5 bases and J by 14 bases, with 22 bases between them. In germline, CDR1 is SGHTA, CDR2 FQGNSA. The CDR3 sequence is CASSHAGGAAEKHF. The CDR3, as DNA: TGTGCCAGCAGCCACGCGGGGGGCGCAGCGGAAAAGCATTTT.

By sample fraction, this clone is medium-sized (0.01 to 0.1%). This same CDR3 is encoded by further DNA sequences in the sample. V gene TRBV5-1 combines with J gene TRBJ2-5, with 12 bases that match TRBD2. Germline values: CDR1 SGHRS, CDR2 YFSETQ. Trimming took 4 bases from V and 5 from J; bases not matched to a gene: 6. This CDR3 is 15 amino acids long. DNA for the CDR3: TGCGCCAGCAGCCCTAGCGGGGGGGCCGGGGAGACCCAGTACTTC. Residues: CASSPSGGAGETQYF.

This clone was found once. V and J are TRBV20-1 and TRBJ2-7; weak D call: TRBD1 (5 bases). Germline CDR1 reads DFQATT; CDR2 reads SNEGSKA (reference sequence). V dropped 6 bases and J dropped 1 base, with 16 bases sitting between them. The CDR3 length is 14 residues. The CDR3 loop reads CSASGAYPSYEQYF. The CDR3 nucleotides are TGCAGTGCCAGTGGGGCTTACCCTTCCTACGAGCAGTACTTC.

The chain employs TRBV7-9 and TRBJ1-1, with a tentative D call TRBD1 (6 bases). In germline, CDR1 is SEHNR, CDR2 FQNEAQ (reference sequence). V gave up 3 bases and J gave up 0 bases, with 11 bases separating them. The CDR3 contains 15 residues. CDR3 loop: CASSFPWTVNTEAFF. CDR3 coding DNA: TGTGCCAGCAGCTTTCCTTGGACAGTGAACACTGAAGCTTTCTTT.

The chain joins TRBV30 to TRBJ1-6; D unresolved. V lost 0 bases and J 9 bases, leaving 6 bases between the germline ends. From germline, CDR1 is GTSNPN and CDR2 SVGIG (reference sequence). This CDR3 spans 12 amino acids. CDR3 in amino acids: CAWSVSGSPLHF. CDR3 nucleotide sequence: TGTGCCTGGAGTGTATCGGGTTCACCCCTCCACTTT.

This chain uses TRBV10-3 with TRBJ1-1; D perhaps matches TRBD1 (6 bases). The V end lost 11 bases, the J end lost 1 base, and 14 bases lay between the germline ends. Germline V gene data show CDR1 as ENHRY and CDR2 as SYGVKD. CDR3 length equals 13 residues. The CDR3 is CASGGRENTEAFF. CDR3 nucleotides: TGTGCCTCTGGGGGCAGGGAGAACACTGAAGCTTTCTTT.

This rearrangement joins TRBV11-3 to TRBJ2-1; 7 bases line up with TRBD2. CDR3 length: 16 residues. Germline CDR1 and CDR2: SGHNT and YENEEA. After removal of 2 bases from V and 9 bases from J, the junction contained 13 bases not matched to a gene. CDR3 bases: TGTGCCAGCAGCTTACTTTCGGCTAGCGGAGGGGTTGAGCAGTTCTTC. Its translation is CASSLLSASGGVEQFF.

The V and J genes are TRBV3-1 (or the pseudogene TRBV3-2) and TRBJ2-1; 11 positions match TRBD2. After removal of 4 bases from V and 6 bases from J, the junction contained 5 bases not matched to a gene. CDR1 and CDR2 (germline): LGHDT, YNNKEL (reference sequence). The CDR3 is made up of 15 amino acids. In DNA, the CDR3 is TGTGCCAGCAGCCGCGGCCTAGCGGGGGGCAATGAGCAGTTCTTC. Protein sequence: CASSRGLAGGNEQFF.

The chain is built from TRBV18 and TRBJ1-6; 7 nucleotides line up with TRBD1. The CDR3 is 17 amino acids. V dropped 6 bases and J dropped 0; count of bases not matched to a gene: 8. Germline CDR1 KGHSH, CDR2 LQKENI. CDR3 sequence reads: CASSRQGVGSYNSPLHF. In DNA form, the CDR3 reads TGTGCCAGCTCGCGACAGGGAGTGGGCTCCTATAATTCACCCCTCCACTTT.

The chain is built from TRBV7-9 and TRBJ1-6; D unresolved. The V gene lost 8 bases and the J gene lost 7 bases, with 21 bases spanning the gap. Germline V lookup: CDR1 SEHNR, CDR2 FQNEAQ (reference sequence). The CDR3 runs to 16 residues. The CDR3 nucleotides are TGTGCCAGCGAACTCTCAGGCGGACTGATAAATTCACCCCTCCACTTT. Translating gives CASELSGGLINSPLHF. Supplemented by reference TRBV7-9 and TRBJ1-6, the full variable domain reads DTGVSQNPRHKITKRGQNVTFRCDPISEHNRLYWYRQTLGQGPEFLTYFQNEAQLEKSRLLSDRFSAERPKGSFSTLEIQRTEQGDSAMYLCASELSGGLINSPLHFGNGTRLTVT.

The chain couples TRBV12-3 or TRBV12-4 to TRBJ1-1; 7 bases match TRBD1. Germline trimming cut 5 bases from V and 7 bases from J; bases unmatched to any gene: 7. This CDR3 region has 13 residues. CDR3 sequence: CASSPEQGSEAFF. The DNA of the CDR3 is TGTGCCAGCAGTCCAGAACAGGGGAGTGAAGCTTTCTTT.

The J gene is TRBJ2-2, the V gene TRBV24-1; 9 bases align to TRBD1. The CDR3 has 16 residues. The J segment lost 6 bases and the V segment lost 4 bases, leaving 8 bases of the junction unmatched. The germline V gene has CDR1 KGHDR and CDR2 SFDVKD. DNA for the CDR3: TGTGCCACCAGTGACACAGGGGGCGCATCCCCCGGGGAGCTGTTTTTT. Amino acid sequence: CATSDTGGASPGELFF.